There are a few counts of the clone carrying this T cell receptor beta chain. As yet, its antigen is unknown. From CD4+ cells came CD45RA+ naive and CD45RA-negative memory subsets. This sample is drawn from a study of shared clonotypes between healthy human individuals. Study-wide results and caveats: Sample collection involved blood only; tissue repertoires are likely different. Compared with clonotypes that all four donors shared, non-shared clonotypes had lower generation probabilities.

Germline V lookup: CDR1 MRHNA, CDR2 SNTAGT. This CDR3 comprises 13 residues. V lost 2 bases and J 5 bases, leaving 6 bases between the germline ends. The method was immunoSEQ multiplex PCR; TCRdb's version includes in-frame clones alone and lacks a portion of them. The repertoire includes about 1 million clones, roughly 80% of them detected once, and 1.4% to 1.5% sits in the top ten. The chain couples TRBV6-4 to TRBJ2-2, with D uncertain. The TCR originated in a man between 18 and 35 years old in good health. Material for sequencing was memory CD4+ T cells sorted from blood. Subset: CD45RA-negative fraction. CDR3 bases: TGTGCCAGCAGTGACATTACAACCGGGGAGCTGTTTTTT. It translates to CASSDITTGELFF.